The clone carrying this T cell receptor (beta chain) was seen repeatedly, ten times or more. Unique molecular identifiers were incorporated when the TCRbeta library was constructed. In TCRdb, the PCR reads were re-called with MiXCR into one record per CDR3 protein. Found here are about 640,000 distinct CDR3 sequences, approximately 17% of them singletons; the top ten hold 1.1%. The data derive from a study of T-cell reconstitution after alpha-beta-depleted transplantation in children. Germline V lookup: CDR1 DFQATT, CDR2 SNEGSKA (reference sequence). This CDR3 contains 14 residues. Trimming removed 2 bases from V and 4 bases from J, with 14 bases in between.

This receptor was obtained from a human donor who donated a stem cell graft to a child with acute myeloid leukemia. This specimen was PBMCs from the stem cell graft donor, taken from the stem cell graft. This chain uses TRBV20-1 with TRBJ2-5; D remains unclear. This chain's CDR3 is CSARFRGGGETQYF. The CDR3 region has the DNA TGCAGTGCTAGATTTAGAGGTGGCGGAGAGACCCAGTACTTC.